The 26 T cell receptor beta chains listed next were all sequenced from one sample in a study of blood T cells in healthy people across ages. Combining a sample-barcoded 5' primer with a J-beta primer mix, a second PCR ran for about 6 to 12 cycles. TCRdb recomputed calls from the 5' RACE reads with MiXCR, one row per CDR3 protein. There are 650,000 to 800,000 distinct CDR3 sequences in the sample; around 45% occur only once, and around 21% lies in the top ten. Sequencing was done on a sample of blood. All receptors come from a man in his fifties or sixties in good health.

This clonotype has only a few counts. The chain is built from TRBV15 and TRBJ2-3; D may be TRBD1 (5 bases). Trimming shortened V by 4 bases and J by 0 bases, and 11 bases separated the two germline ends. Germline V CDR1 and CDR2: LNHNV, YYDKDF (reference sequence). The CDR3 is 15 residues long. CDR3 residues: CATSIDSTSTDTQYF. CDR3 in DNA: TGTGCCACCAGCATAGACAGTACTAGCACAGATACGCAGTATTTT.

The V and J genes are TRBV29-1 and TRBJ2-5, with D hard to call. This CDR3 comprises 12 residues. Germline CDR1 and CDR2: SQVTM and ANQGSEA. V lost 4 bases to trimming and J lost 5 bases, with 11 bases between them. In DNA, the CDR3 is TGCAGCGTTGGTCAGCACGGGGAGACCCAGTACTTC. Its protein product is CSVGQHGETQYF. The entire variable domain, with the rest obtained from reference TRBV29-1 and TRBJ2-5, is as follows: SAVISQKPSRDICQRGTSLTIQCQVDSQVTMMFWYRQQPGQSLTLIATANQGSEATYESGFVIDKFPISRPNLTFSTLTVSNMSPEDSSIYLCSVGQHGETQYFGPGTRLLVL.

This clonotype was picked up a small number of times. The V gene is TRBV18, the J gene TRBJ2-3, with D maybe TRBD1 (6 bases). This CDR3 has 15 amino acids. Germline V gene data show CDR1 as KGHSH and CDR2 as LQKENI. V gave up 2 bases and J gave up 0 bases, with 9 bases separating them. CDR3 residues: CASSPGRGSTDTQYF. The CDR3 region has the DNA TGTGCCAGCTCACCAGGAAGGGGGAGCACAGATACGCAGTATTTT. The variable domain in full, with the rest retrieved from reference TRBV18 and TRBJ2-3, is NAGVMQNPRHLVRRRGQEARLRCSPMKGHSHVYWYRQLPEEGLKFMVYLQKENIIDESGMPKERFSAEFPKEGPSILRIQQVVRGDSAAYFCASSPGRGSTDTQYFGPGTRLTVL.

This clonotype was seen once. This chain connects TRBV10-2 to TRBJ1-5; possible D gene TRBD1, 5 bases. Trimming removed 4 bases from V and 4 bases from J, with 17 bases in between. The germline CDR1 and CDR2 sequences are WSHSY and SAAADI. This CDR3 comprises 16 residues. CDR3 in amino acids: CASSGIMGRGNQPQHF. CDR3 nucleotides: TGCGCCAGCAGTGGGATTATGGGACGGGGAAATCAGCCCCAGCATTTT.

The chain joins TRBV3-1 to TRBJ2-5; 9 bases agree with TRBD2. With V trimmed by 1 base and J by 11 bases, 11 bases remained unmatched. The germline gives CDR1 LGHDT, CDR2 YNNKEL (reference sequence). This CDR3 region has 15 residues. CDR3 in amino acids: CASSQGLLVAGEQYF. DNA for the CDR3: TGTGCCAGCAGCCAAGGGCTCCTGGTAGCGGGAGAGCAGTACTTC.

This clonotype was detected a few times. This chain uses TRBV7-2 with TRBJ2-5; 9 positions match TRBD2. Germline V gives CDR1 SGHTA, CDR2 FQGNSA. V dropped 6 bases and J dropped 2; count of bases not matched to a gene: 13. This CDR3 has 17 amino acids. CDR3 nucleotide sequence: TGTGCCAGCAGTTACCCCCCTGGCGGGGGGGATCAAGAGACCCAGTACTTC. Amino acid sequence: CASSYPPGGGDQETQYF.

This clonotype showed up just a few times. The chain has TRBV4-3 and TRBJ2-6; D call uncertain. V was cut by 3 bases and J by 0 bases, with 9 bases left in between. Germline values: CDR1 LGHNA, CDR2 YSLEER. This CDR3 spans 16 amino acids. The CDR3 DNA reads as TGCGCCAGCAGCCAGGATATGTACTCTGGGGCCAACGTCCTGACTTTC. Translated, it gives CASSQDMYSGANVLTF.

The chain recombines TRBV6-5 with TRBJ2-5; D call uncertain. The closer fit of TRBJ2-7 to the DNA end suggests the J call may be wrong. The germline V gene encodes CDR1 MNHEY and CDR2 SVGAGI. This CDR3 comprises 15 residues. CDR3 loop: CASSYSRSTYYEQYF. CDR3 sequence (DNA): TGTGCCAGCAGTTACTCAAGGAGTACTTACTACGAGCAGTACTTC.

This clonotype was recorded a few times. J is TRBJ1-4 and V is TRBV9; TRBD1 aligns across 8 bases. V gave up 1 base and J gave up 16 bases; unmatched junction bases: 3. This CDR3 is built from 11 residues. Germline V gene sequence: CDR1 SGDLS, CDR2 YYNGEE. CDR3 nucleotides: TGTGCCAGCAGCGTATCAGGGGGCTGGTTTTTT. It specifies CASSVSGGWFF.

The CDR3 loop is CASSQGRDRVRSGQYF. The CDR3 DNA reads as TGCGCCAGCAGCCAAGGTCGCGACAGGGTAAGGAGCGGGCAGTACTTC. V is TRBV4-1 and J is TRBJ2-7, with 7 bases lining up with TRBD1. The CDR3 covers 16 residues. Per the germline V gene, CDR1 is MGHRA and CDR2 is YSYEKL. After removal of 1 base from V and 9 bases from J, the junction contained 15 bases not matched to a gene.

This chain uses TRBV12-3 or TRBV12-4 with TRBJ2-3, with TRBD1 as a possible D gene (6 bases). The CDR3 length is 13 residues. V was shortened by 6 bases and J by 5 bases, with 12 bases between the two germline ends. The DNA of the CDR3 is TGTGCCAGCAGACCAACAGGGTTAGATACGCAGTATTTT. Its translation is CASRPTGLDTQYF.

This clonotype was detected only a few times. The chain recombines TRBV12-3 or TRBV12-4 with TRBJ1-6, with D tentatively TRBD1 (5 bases). The ends were cut back, 3 bases at V and 14 bases at J, with 11 bases in the middle. This CDR3 has 12 residues. CDR3 bases: TGTGCCAGCAGTTTTCCCCGGGGGGCCCTCCACTTT. It codes for CASSFPRGALHF.

Comments on this clonotype: Compared with germline, one end of the junction differs, possibly owing to a read error. The rearrangement uses TRBV11-1 and TRBJ1-2; 7 bases are a match to TRBD1. The V gene's germline CDR1 is SGHAT and CDR2 FQDESV (reference sequence). The CDR3 loop spans 15 amino acids. Here the CDR3 DNA reads TGTGCCAGCAGCTTAGCATTGGACAGGAGCTATGGCTGCACCTTC. Encoded protein: CASSLALDRSYGCTF.

This clonotype appeared a single time. This clone may be a read error of a much larger clone one base away. CDR3 in DNA: TGTGCCAGCAGGAGGGGGTGCAATCAGCCCCAGCATTTT. Its protein is CASRRGCNQPQHF. The rearrangement joins TRBV27 to TRBJ1-5; possibly TRBD1 for D (6 bases). The CDR3 has 13 residues. V was cut by 6 bases and J by 2 bases, with 8 bases left in between. Germline-derived CDR1 and CDR2 are MNHEY and SMNVEV (reference sequence).

This rearrangement joins TRBV6-1 to TRBJ2-3, with 9 nucleotides matching TRBD1. CDR3 length: 20 amino acids. Germline V gene sequence: CDR1 MNHNS, CDR2 SASEGT. V shed 5 bases, J shed 2 bases, and the junction held 20 bases outside the gene matches. This CDR3 is CASSKTPPTGQGRNTDTQYF. The CDR3 region has the DNA TGTGCCAGCAGTAAAACTCCACCCACGGGACAGGGCCGCAACACAGATACGCAGTATTTT.

V and J are TRBV7-2 and TRBJ1-1; D is perhaps TRBD1 (6 bases). Germline V CDR1 and CDR2: SGHTA, FQGNSA. Trimming removed 7 bases from V and 1 base from J, with 10 bases in between. The CDR3 loop spans 13 amino acids. The CDR3 reads CASTVTGNTEAFF. Here the CDR3 DNA reads TGTGCCAGCACTGTGACAGGGAACACTGAAGCTTTCTTT.

The chain links TRBV12-3 or TRBV12-4 to TRBJ2-1; either TRBD1 or TRBD2 may supply D (6 bases each). V was clipped by 2 bases and J by 6 bases, with 14 bases between them. The CDR3 consists of 15 residues. CDR3 nucleotide sequence: TGTGCCAGCAGTTTACGGGGGCCCCTTGGCAATGAGCAGTTCTTC. Translation: CASSLRGPLGNEQFF.

The chain recombines TRBV6-2 or TRBV6-3 with TRBJ2-1; weak D call: TRBD1 (6 bases). The CDR3 spans 15 residues. The V gene lost 6 bases and the J gene lost 2 bases, with 14 bases spanning the gap. Germline lookup yields CDR1 MNHEY and CDR2 SVGEGT. The CDR3 region is CASSWTAQTYNEQFF. The CDR3 region has the DNA TGTGCCAGCAGCTGGACAGCGCAAACCTACAATGAGCAGTTCTTC.

This clonotype has only a few counts. The chain combines TRBV7-2 with TRBJ1-2; D might be TRBD1 (5 bases). The V end was cut by 7 bases, the J end by 1 base, with 19 bases between. The CDR3 spans 16 residues. In germline, CDR1 is SGHTA, CDR2 FQGNSA. This CDR3 is CASTQPVGGSNYGYTF. As DNA, the CDR3 is TGTGCCAGCACCCAGCCGGTGGGGGGGAGTAACTATGGCTACACCTTC. The full variable domain, with the rest looked up from reference TRBV7-2 and TRBJ1-2, is GAGVSQSPSNKVTEKGKDVELRCDPISGHTALYWYRQSLGQGLEFLIYFQGNSAPDKSGLPSDRFSAERTGGSVSTLTIQRTQQEDSAVYLCASTQPVGGSNYGYTFGSGTRLTVV.

The sample holds many counts of this clonotype. This sequence joins TRBV7-9 and TRBJ2-1; 13 bases match TRBD2. CDR1 is SEHNR, CDR2 FQNEAQ, per germline (reference sequence). Trimming cost V 5 bases and J 7 bases; bases outside gene matches: 8. CDR3 length equals 16 residues. CDR3 bases: TGTGCCAGCAGCCCCAGGGGGACTAGCGGGGTGAATGAGCAGTTCTTC. Its translation is CASSPRGTSGVNEQFF.

For this clonotype: Germline is not matched at one junction end, which may reflect a read error. The chain employs TRBV5-1 and TRBJ2-1; TRBD2 matches 7 bases. The CDR3 contains 16 residues. The V gene's germline CDR1 is SGHRS and CDR2 YFSETQ. CDR3 in DNA: TGCGCCAGCAACCCTTCCGGGGGGAGCTCCCACAATGAGCAGTTCTTC. It codes for CASNPSGGSSHNEQFF.

The V and J genes are TRBV19 and TRBJ2-1; D may match TRBD1 or TRBD2 (6 bases each). With 5 bases removed from V and 9 bases from J, the gap between germline ends came to 17 bases. Germline CDR1 LNHDA, CDR2 SQIVND (reference sequence). The CDR3 contains 14 residues. The CDR3 sequence: CASSYLGGIGEQFF. The CDR3 DNA sequence: TGTGCCAGTAGTTACCTAGGGGGGATCGGTGAGCAGTTCTTC.

This chain joins TRBV6-1 and TRBJ2-7; 8 bases fit TRBD1. This CDR3 has 18 amino acids. J gave up 2 bases and V 5 bases, and 17 bases lay outside the gene matches. Germline V gene sequence: CDR1 MNHNS, CDR2 SASEGT. CDR3 sequence reads: CASSPTDRVGPMTYEQYF. DNA for the CDR3: TGTGCCAGCAGTCCTACGGACAGGGTAGGGCCAATGACCTACGAGCAGTACTTC.

This chain links TRBV2 with TRBJ2-1; possibly TRBD1 for D (5 bases). V was cut by 7 bases and J by 13 bases, with 20 bases left in between. The CDR3 contains 13 residues. Looked up from germline, CDR1 is SNHLY and CDR2 is FYNNEI. Here the CDR3 reads CASIPGNVETQFF. DNA for the CDR3: TGTGCCAGCATCCCAGGGAATGTCGAGACCCAGTTCTTC.

J is TRBJ2-7 and V is TRBV7-2; D is undetermined. Germline-derived CDR1 and CDR2 are SGHTA and FQGNSA. The CDR3 is 11 residues long. V was pared by 3 bases and J by 4 bases, with 4 bases between. CDR3: CASSFLYEQYF. The CDR3 DNA is TGTGCCAGCAGCTTTCTATACGAGCAGTACTTC. Looking up the rest from reference TRBV7-2 and TRBJ2-7 gives the full variable domain: GAGVSQSPSNKVTEKGKDVELRCDPISGHTALYWYRQSLGQGLEFLIYFQGNSAPDKSGLPSDRFSAERTGGSVSTLTIQRTQQEDSAVYLCASSFLYEQYFGPGTRLTVT.

The rearrangement uses TRBV4-1 and TRBJ2-1, with TRBD1 matching 8 bases. Germline V lookup: CDR1 MGHRA, CDR2 YSYEKL. The CDR3 contains 16 residues. V lost 4 bases and J lost 5; bases outside the gene matches: 10. The CDR3, as DNA: TGCGCCAGCAGCCTCCTAGGACAGGGCTATAACAATGAGCAGTTCTTC. Protein sequence: CASSLLGQGYNNEQFF.